Listed here is a single T cell receptor (beta chain). The sample originates from a study of identifying expanded T cells in peripheral blood. During the collection period, no donor immune events like infections were recorded. Germline CDR1 and CDR2: WNHNN and SYGVQD (reference sequence). The V gene end was trimmed by 11 bases and the J gene end by 5 bases; junction bases not matched to a gene: 7. The CDR3 is made up of 12 amino acids. Profiling relied on immunoSEQ multiplex PCR, and the TCRdb table lists in-frame clones only, not all of them. The data show some 80,000 clones, about 90% seen once. Sequenced sample: blood. V and J are TRBV10-1 and TRBJ1-1; 8 nucleotides match TRBD1. The sequence derives from a person between 18 and 75 years old in good health. The CDR3 region has the DNA TGCGCCGGCCGTCAGGGGGCAACTGAAGCTTTCTTT. It yields the protein CAGRQGATEAFF.